This T cell receptor (beta chain) was documented in a study of blood T cell repertoires in COVID-19. As for the study in general: Nucleic acid was either cDNA or gDNA, and it came from T cells, B-cell-depleted T cells, or PBMCs.

Sequenced by immunoSEQ multiplex PCR; TCRdb stores in-frame clones only, minus some. The top ten hold about 5.8% of the sample, which has tens of thousands of clones, around four fifths seen once. The length of the CDR3 is 17 residues. V shed 4 bases and J shed 4 bases, with 21 bases lying between them. The germline CDR1 and CDR2 sequences are KGHDR and SFDVKD. This chain joins TRBV24-1 and TRBJ2-5, with D perhaps TRBD2 (7 bases). Sequenced sample: peripheral blood. This receptor was taken from a human donor in a cohort sampled during active COVID-19. The CDR3 DNA is TGTGCCACCAGTGACCCGCGGGAGTCGGGGGCGCGAGAGACCCAGTACTTC. This encodes CATSDPRESGARETQYF.